This T cell receptor beta chain was recovered during a study of Graves' ophthalmopathy and Graves' hyperthyroidism. On this clonotype: The antigen is undetermined.

A duration under 3 months, NOSPECS ≥4, CAS ≥3 and moderate-to-severe activity characterized the donors with ophthalmopathy. Other autoimmune diseases, uncontrolled infections, pregnancy or lactation ruled patients out of participation. Study-level results: Most thyroid clonotypes with frequency above 0.001 were detected in blood too.

Amplifying from RNA transcripts, the study obtained TCR beta CDR3 regions. The first round was an RT-PCR with HTBI primers, and the second round was a multiplex PCR. TCRdb reprocessed the multiplex PCR reads via MiXCR and lists one record per CDR3 protein. The repertoire holds 350,000 to 400,000 distinct CDR3 sequences, with approximately 16% as singletons. The V end was cut by 4 bases, the J end by 3 bases, with 12 bases between. The CDR3 has 14 amino acids. CDR1 is SGHAT and CDR2 is FQNNGV in the germline V gene. Sequencing was done on a sample of peripheral blood. V and J are TRBV11-2 and TRBJ1-1; TRBD1 might be the D (6 bases). This sequence was found in a woman younger than 30 with Graves' ophthalmopathy. The CDR3 bases are TGTGCCAGCAGCTCTGCAGGGGTACACACTGAAGCTTTCTTT. It specifies CASSSAGVHTEAFF.